This TCR beta chain was recovered during a study of Graves' ophthalmopathy and Graves' hyperthyroidism. The V gene end was trimmed by 4 bases and the J gene end by 3 bases; junction bases not matched to a gene: 3. Germline CDR1 MNHNS, CDR2 SASEGT. CDR3 size: 13 residues. A roughly 10 ml volume of fresh peripheral blood provided the PBMCs. Investigators amplified TCR beta CDR3 regions from RNA transcripts. Second-round multiplex PCR came after first-round RT-PCR with HTBI primers. Using its own MiXCR run on the multiplex PCR reads, TCRdb lists one record per CDR3 protein. The sample contains hundreds of thousands of distinct CDR3 sequences, 22% of which appear only once. This clonotype showed up many times.

The sequence came from a woman aged 18-29 years with stable Graves' hyperthyroidism. Some clones in this sample may be carry-over from other donors' samples. This chain connects TRBV6-1 to TRBJ2-7; TRBD1 aligns across 7 bases. The sample was peripheral blood. CDR3 sequence reads: CASSAGQNYEQYF. Written as DNA, the CDR3 is TGTGCCAGCAGTGCGGGACAGAACTACGAGCAGTACTTC.